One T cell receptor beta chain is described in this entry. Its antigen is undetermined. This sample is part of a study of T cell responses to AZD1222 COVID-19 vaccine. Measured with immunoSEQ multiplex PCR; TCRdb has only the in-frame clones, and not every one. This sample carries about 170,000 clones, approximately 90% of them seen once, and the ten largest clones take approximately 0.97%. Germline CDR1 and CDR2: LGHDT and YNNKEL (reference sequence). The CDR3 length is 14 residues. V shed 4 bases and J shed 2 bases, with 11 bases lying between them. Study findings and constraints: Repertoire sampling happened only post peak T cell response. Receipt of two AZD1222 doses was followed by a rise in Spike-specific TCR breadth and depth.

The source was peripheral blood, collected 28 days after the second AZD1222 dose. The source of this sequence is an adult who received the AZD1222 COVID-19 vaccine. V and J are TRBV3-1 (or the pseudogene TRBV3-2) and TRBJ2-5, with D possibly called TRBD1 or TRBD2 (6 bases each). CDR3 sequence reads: CASSPLGGQETQYF. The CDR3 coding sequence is TGTGCCAGCAGCCCTTTAGGGGGGCAAGAGACCCAGTACTTC.